The clone carrying this T cell receptor beta chain was observed a handful of times. This sample was included in a study of blood T cell repertoires in COVID-19. At the level of the study: Italy, Spain and the United States were the sources of the convalescent and acute COVID-19 samples. Sources were T cells, B-cell-depleted T cells, or PBMCs; the material itself was cDNA or gDNA.

In the original analysis: Reference gene primer amplification yielded estimated nucleated cell counts. Produced via immunoSEQ multiplex PCR; TCRdb's table is partial and in-frame only. The V and J calls and clone size are taken from that table; D and trimming were inferred from the DNA. The sample records around 100,000 clones, 86% being singletons. This receptor was taken from a man aged 35 to 55 with acute or convalescent COVID-19. The sample taken for sequencing was peripheral blood.

The DNA of the CDR3 is TGCGCCAGCAGCTGGGGACAGGGGTTAAATTCTGAAGCTTTCTTT. Translation gives CASSWGQGLNSEAFF. V is TRBV5-1 and J is TRBJ1-1; TRBD1 aligns across 10 bases. The junction had 8 bases not matched to a gene; V was cut back by 3 bases and J by 6 bases. The CDR3 has 15 residues. Germline-derived CDR1 and CDR2 are SGHRS and YFSETQ.